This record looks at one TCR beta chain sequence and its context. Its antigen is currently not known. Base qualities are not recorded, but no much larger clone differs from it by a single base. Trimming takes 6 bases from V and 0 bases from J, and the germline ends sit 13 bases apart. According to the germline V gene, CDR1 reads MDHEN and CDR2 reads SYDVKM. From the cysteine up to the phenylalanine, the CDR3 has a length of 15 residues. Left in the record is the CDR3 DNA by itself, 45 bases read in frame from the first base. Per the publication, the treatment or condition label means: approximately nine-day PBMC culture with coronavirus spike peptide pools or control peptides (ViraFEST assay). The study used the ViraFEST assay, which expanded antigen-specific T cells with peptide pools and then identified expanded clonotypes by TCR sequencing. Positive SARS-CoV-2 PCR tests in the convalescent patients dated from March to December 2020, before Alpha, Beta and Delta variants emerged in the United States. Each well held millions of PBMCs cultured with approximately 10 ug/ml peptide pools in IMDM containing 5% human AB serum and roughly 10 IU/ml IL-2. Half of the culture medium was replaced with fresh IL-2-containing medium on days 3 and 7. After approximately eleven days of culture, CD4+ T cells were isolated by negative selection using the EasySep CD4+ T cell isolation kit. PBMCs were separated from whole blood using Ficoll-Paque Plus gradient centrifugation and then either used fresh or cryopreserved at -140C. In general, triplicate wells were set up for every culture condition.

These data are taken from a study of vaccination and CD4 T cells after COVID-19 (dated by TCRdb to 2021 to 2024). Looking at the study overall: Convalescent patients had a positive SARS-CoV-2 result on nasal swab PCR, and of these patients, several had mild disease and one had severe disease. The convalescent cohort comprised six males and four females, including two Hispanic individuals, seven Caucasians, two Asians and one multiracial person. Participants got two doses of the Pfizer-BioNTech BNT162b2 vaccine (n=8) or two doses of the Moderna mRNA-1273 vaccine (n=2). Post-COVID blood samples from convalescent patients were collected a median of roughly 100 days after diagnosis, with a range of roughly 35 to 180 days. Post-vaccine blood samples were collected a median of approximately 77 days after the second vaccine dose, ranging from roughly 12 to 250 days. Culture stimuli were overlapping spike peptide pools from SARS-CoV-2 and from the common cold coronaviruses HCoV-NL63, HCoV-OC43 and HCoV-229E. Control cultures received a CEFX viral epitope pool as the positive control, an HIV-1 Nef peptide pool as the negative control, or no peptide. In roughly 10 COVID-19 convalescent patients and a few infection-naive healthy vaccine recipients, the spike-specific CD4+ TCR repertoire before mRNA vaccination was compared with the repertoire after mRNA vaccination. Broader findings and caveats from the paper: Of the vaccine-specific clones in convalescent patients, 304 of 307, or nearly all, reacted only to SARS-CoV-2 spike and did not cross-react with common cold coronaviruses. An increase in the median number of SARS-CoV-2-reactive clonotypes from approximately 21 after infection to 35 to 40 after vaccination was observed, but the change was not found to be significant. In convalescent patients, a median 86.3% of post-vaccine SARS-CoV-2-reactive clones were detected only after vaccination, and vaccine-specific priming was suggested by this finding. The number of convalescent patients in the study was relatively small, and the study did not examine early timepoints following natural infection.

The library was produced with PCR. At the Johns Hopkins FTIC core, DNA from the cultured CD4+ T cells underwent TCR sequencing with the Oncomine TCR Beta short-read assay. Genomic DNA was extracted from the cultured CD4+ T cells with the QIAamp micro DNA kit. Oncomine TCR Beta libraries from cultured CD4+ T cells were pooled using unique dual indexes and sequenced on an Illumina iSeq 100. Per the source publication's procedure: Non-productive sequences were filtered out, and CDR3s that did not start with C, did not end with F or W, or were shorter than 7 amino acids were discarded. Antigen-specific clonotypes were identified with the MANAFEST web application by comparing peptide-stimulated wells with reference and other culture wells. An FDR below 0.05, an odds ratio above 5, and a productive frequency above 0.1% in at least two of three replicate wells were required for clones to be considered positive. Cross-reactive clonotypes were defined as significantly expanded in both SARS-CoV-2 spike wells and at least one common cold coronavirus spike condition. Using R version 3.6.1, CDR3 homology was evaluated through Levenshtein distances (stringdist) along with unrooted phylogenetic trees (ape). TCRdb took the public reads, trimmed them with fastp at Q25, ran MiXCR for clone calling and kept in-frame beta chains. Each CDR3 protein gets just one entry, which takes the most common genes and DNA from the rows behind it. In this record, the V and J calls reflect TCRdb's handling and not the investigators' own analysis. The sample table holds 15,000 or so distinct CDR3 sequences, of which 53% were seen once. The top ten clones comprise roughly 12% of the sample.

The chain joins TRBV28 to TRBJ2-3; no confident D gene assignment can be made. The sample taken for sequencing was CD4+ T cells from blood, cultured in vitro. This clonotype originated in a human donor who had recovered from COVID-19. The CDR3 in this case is CASSPPGLSTDTQYF. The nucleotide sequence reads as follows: TGTGCCAGCAGCCCCCCCGGTCTAAGCACAGATACGCAGTATTTT.